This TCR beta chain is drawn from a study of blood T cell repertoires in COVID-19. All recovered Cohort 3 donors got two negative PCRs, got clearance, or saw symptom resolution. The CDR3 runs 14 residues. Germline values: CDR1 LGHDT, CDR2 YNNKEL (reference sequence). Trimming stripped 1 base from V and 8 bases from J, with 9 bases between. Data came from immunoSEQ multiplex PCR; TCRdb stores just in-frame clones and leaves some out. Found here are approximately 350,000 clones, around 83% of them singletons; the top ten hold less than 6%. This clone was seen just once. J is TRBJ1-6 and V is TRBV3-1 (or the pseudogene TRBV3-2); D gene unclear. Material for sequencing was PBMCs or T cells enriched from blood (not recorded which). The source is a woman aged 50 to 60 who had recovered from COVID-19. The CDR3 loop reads CASSQVQSDSPLHF. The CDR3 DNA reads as TGTGCCAGCAGCCAAGTGCAGAGCGATTCACCCCTCCACTTT.